A selection of T cell receptor beta chains follows, all from one sample in a study of T cell repertoires in cytomegalovirus infection. MiXCR, applied by TCRdb to the reads, yields one record per CDR3 protein. Of about 530,000 distinct CDR3 sequences in the sample, around a quarter are singletons; the top ten hold roughly 13%. The material sequenced was PBMCs. The receptor source for this set is a human donor in good health (CMV status not recorded). Some clones in this sample may be carry-over from other donors' samples. CDR3s include the opening cysteine and the closing phenylalanine or tryptophan. Each record gives: V gene, clone size, D gene, J gene, CDR3 DNA, CDR3 protein. A D gene is named only where the DNA matches it firmly. Expanded clones get a size class; other rows say once, few or many, or leave the size out.

>TRBV7-3|-|-|TRBJ2-1
TGTGCCAGCAGCTTAACGAGGGACGGTGAGCAGTTCTTC
CASSLTRDGEQFF
>TRBV6-4|few|TRBD2|TRBJ2-1
TGTGCCAGCAGCCGACTAAGCGGGACCACCTACAATGAGCAGTTCTTC
CASSRLSGTTYNEQFF
>TRBV19|many|-|TRBJ1-2
TGTGCCAGTAGTATAGAGAAAGACAGCCCTAACTATGGCTACACCTTC
CASSIEKDSPNYGYTF
>TRBV7-8|many|-|TRBJ1-3
TGTGCCAGCAGCTTGGCCTCTGGAAACACCATATATTTT
CASSLASGNTIYF
>TRBV5-6|-|TRBD2|TRBJ2-1
TGTGCCAGCAGTCTCCTTAGCGGGAGGCCCAATGAGCAGTTCTTC
CASSLLSGRPNEQFF
>TRBV7-9|-|TRBD2|TRBJ2-1
TGTGCCAGCAGCGGGACTAGCGGCACCTACAATGAGCAGTTCTTC
CASSGTSGTYNEQFF
>TRBV5-1|few|TRBD2|TRBJ2-1
TGCGCCAGCAGCCGCGGACTAGTCGATGAGCAGTTCTTC
CASSRGLVDEQFF
>TRBV7-2|-|TRBD2|TRBJ2-3
TGTGCCAGCAGCTTAGTCTTCGGTGGACTAGCGGGAGGGCCGGGGACAGATACGCAGTATTTT
CASSLVFGGLAGGPGTDTQYF
>TRBV11-3|few|-|TRBJ1-1
TGTGCCAGCAGCCAAGGTCTGGGAGCGAACACTGAAGCTTTCTTT
CASSQGLGANTEAFF
>TRBV20-1|-|TRBD2|TRBJ2-5
TGCAGTGCTAGTAGCGGGACTAGCGGGAGAGAGACCCAGTACTTC
CSASSGTSGRETQYF
>TRBV7-2|-|-|TRBJ2-1
TGTGCCAGCAGCTTAGTAGGAGCAGTCTCCTACAATGAGCAGTTCTTC
CASSLVGAVSYNEQFF
>TRBV12-3/TRBV12-4|-|-|TRBJ2-2
TGTGCCAGCAGTCAACTAGAAAGGGAGCTGTTTTTT
CASSQLERELFF
>TRBV28|few|-|TRBJ1-5
TGTGCCAGCAGTTCGACGGAGGTGGGGAGCAATCAGCCCCAGCATTTT
CASSSTEVGSNQPQHF
>TRBV10-3|-|TRBD2|TRBJ2-2
TGTGCCATCAGTGAGACGGGAACAGCGGGAGACACCGGGGAGCTGTTTTTT
CAISETGTAGDTGELFF
>TRBV19|-|TRBD2|TRBJ2-7
TGTGCCAGTAGTCCAGGCGGGAGCCCCTACGAGCAGTACTTC
CASSPGGSPYEQYF
>TRBV7-2|many|TRBD2|TRBJ2-1
TGTGCCAGCAGCGCGCCGGGACTAGCGGGTTTATTGGAGCAGTTCTTC
CASSAPGLAGLLEQFF
>TRBV5-6|-|-|TRBJ2-7
TGTGCCAGCAGCCACGCAGCCGAGCAGTACTTC
CASSHAAEQYF
>TRBV11-2|once|TRBD1|TRBJ2-2
TGTGCCAGCAGCTCATACAGGGGGTCCACCGGGGAGCTGTTTTTT
CASSSYRGSTGELFF
>TRBV10-3|-|TRBD1|TRBJ2-3
TGTGCCATCCGAGGGACAGGGGGCACAGATACGCAGTATTTT
CAIRGTGGTDTQYF
>TRBV19|-|-|TRBJ2-7
TGTGCCAGTAGTATGGTACAGGGCGATACCTACGAGCAGTACTTC
CASSMVQGDTYEQYF
>TRBV10-2|-|TRBD2|TRBJ2-3
TGCGCCACCGGTAGATTTACGGGAGGCCGGGGAGATACGCAGTATTTT
CATGRFTGGRGDTQYF
>TRBV19|few|-|TRBJ2-5
TGTGCCAGTAGTTCTTGGGCCCAAGAGACCCAGTACTTC
CASSSWAQETQYF
>TRBV27|-|-|TRBJ2-7
TGTGCCAGCAGCCTCTCTTTGGGGGATGAGCAGTACTTC
CASSLSLGDEQYF
>TRBV12-3/TRBV12-4|-|-|TRBJ1-2
TGTGCCAGCAGTTTTTCGTCCAGCCCGAACTATGGCTACACCTTC
CASSFSSSPNYGYTF
>TRBV9|-|TRBD2|TRBJ2-3
TGTGCCAGCAGCGTACAGCTAGCGGGAGTAGCAGATACGCAGTATTTT
CASSVQLAGVADTQYF
>TRBV5-4|-|TRBD2|TRBJ2-1
TGTGCCAGCAGCTTTGGTTCGGGACTAGCGGGAAATGAGCAGTTCTTC
CASSFGSGLAGNEQFF
>TRBV14|-|-|TRBJ2-3
TGTGCCAGCAGCCAAGTTTCAACTAGCACAGATACGCAGTATTTT
CASSQVSTSTDTQYF
>TRBV7-9|-|-|TRBJ1-4
TGTGCCAGCAGCCTAGGGGCAGAGGGAGAAAAACTGTTTTTT
CASSLGAEGEKLFF
>TRBV7-9|few|-|TRBJ2-3
TGTGCCAGCTCCAAATCCGGTGGCGGATTCACAGATACGCAGTATTTT
CASSKSGGGFTDTQYF
>TRBV6-5|-|-|TRBJ2-5
TGTGCCAGCAGTTATAGGGCAGTCTCCTATCGGGAGACCCAGTACTTC
CASSYRAVSYRETQYF
>TRBV7-8|many|TRBD1|TRBJ2-7
TGTGCCAGCAGCTCGGACAGGGTAGGCTACGAGCAGTACTTC
CASSSDRVGYEQYF
>TRBV11-2|many|-|TRBJ1-6
TGTGCCAGCAGCGCAACAGGGTCAGCCCTCCACTTT
CASSATGSALHF
>TRBV12-3/TRBV12-4|-|-|TRBJ1-2
TGTGCCAGCAGTTCGATGATGGGGGGGCCCTATGGCTACACCTTC
CASSSMMGGPYGYTF
>TRBV27|few|-|TRBJ1-1
TGTGCCAGCAGGATAGACAGAATGAACACTGAAGCTTTCTTT
CASRIDRMNTEAFF
>TRBV7-2|many|TRBD2|TRBJ2-7
TGTGCCAGCAGCTTAGCGCTCGGGGGGAGAAGGAGCGAGCAGTACTTC
CASSLALGGRRSEQYF
>TRBV7-2|many|-|TRBJ2-4
TGTGCCAGCAGCCACGACAGTAGAGCCAAAAACATTCAGTACTTC
CASSHDSRAKNIQYF
>TRBV7-7|many|-|TRBJ2-7
TGTGCCAGCAGCCCGAGACTAGGCGGAGCTACACCTTACGAGCAGTACTTC
CASSPRLGGATPYEQYF
>TRBV24-1|-|TRBD1|TRBJ2-1
TGTGCCACCAGTGAACTTCAGACAGGGGGCTTCAATGAGCAGTTCTTC
CATSELQTGGFNEQFF
>TRBV6-2/TRBV6-3|many|-|TRBJ2-4
TGTGCCAGCAGCCAACATACCACAGACGTAACCGCCAAAAACATTCAGTACTTC
CASSQHTTDVTAKNIQYF
>TRBV10-2|few|-|TRBJ2-5
TGCGCCAGCAGTGAGTTGGGACATGGAGAGACCCAGTACTTC
CASSELGHGETQYF
>TRBV7-2|many|-|TRBJ2-2
TGTGCCAGCAGCTTAGCCAGCTCCGGGGAGCTGTTTTTT
CASSLASSGELFF
>TRBV7-6|many|TRBD2|TRBJ2-1
TGTGCCAGCAGCTTAAAAGCGGGAGCTGATTTCAATGAGCAGTTCTTC
CASSLKAGADFNEQFF
>TRBV20-1|-|TRBD2|TRBJ2-7
TGCAGCGTTAGTGGTAGCGGGAGGGCCCGAGAGCAGTACTTC
CSVSGSGRAREQYF
>TRBV12-3/TRBV12-4|many|TRBD1|TRBJ1-4
TGTGCCAGCAGACGGACAGGGGGCGAAAAACTGTTTTTT
CASRRTGGEKLFF
>TRBV28|-|TRBD2|TRBJ2-5
TGTGCCAGCAGTACCAGGACTAGCGGGAGAGTCCGGGAGACCCAGTACTTC
CASSTRTSGRVRETQYF
>TRBV6-5|few|TRBD1|TRBJ1-1
TGTGCCAGCAGTTACGACAGGGGGGTTAATGAAGCTTTCTTT
CASSYDRGVNEAFF
>TRBV18|-|TRBD1|TRBJ2-7
TGTGCCAGCTCAAACCGGGACAGACCCTACGAGCAGTACTTC
CASSNRDRPYEQYF
>TRBV7-3|many|-|TRBJ2-3
TGTGCCAGCAGCCGGGGAGGCCGCACAGATACGCAGTATTTT
CASSRGGRTDTQYF
>TRBV6-5|many|-|TRBJ2-1
TGTGCCAGCAGTTACGGGACCCTGAGCTCCTACAATGAGCAGTTCTTC
CASSYGTLSSYNEQFF
>TRBV7-2|many|-|TRBJ2-5
TGTGCCAGCAGCCAAGCGCCCGTAGGGATTGGGACCCAGTACTTC
CASSQAPVGIGTQYF
>TRBV4-1|few|-|TRBJ1-1
TGCGCCAGCAGCCAACAGCGGGAGAACACTGAAGCTTTCTTT
CASSQQRENTEAFF
>TRBV7-9|-|TRBD2|TRBJ2-2
TGTGCCAGCAGCTCCTCTAGCGGGGCCAACACCGGGGAGCTGTTTTTT
CASSSSSGANTGELFF
>TRBV12-3/TRBV12-4|many|-|TRBJ2-2
TGTGCCAGCAGTTTAAGTGGGTCCGGGGAGCTGTTTTTT
CASSLSGSGELFF
>TRBV7-6|few|-|TRBJ2-1
TGTGCCAGCAGCTTTGGGAATCGCGACGGTGAGCAGTTCTTC
CASSFGNRDGEQFF
>TRBV9|-|-|TRBJ2-3
TGTGCCAGCAGCGTAGGTAGCGGAGACACCACAGATACGCAGTATTTT
CASSVGSGDTTDTQYF
>TRBV7-2|many|-|TRBJ2-7
TGTGCCAGCAGCCCCCAAGGTGGGGGCGCATACGAGCAGTACTTC
CASSPQGGGAYEQYF
>TRBV29-1|-|-|TRBJ2-1
TGCAGCGTTGGGTGGTCCAATGAGCAGTTCTTC
CSVGWSNEQFF
>TRBV19|few|-|TRBJ2-2
TGTGCCGCGAGGGGCGTATTCGGGGAGCTGTTTTTT
CAARGVFGELFF